A single sample gave rise to the 29 T cell receptor beta chains below, sequenced in a study of T-cell reconstitution after alpha-beta-depleted transplantation in children. Unique molecular identifiers tagged the TCRbeta library. TCRdb redid the calling of the PCR reads with MiXCR, one entry per CDR3 protein. The data contain some 490,000 distinct CDR3 sequences, under 15% of them singletons. Source: PBMCs from the stem cell graft donor, taken from the stem cell graft. All receptors come from a human donor who donated a stem cell graft to a child with combined immunodeficiency.

The rearrangement uses TRBV15 and TRBJ2-1; D unresolved. Trimming stripped 1 base from V and 8 bases from J, with 12 bases between. Germline V gives CDR1 LNHNV, CDR2 YYDKDF (reference sequence). This CDR3 has 14 residues. CDR3 residues: CATSRGGSIDEQFF. CDR3 coding DNA: TGTGCCACCAGCAGAGGGGGATCCATCGATGAGCAGTTCTTC.

In this sample, this clonotype turned up many times. CDR3 protein: CASSITANTGELFF. The CDR3 nucleotides are TGCGCCAGCAGCATTACAGCGAACACCGGGGAGCTGTTTTTT. The chain is built from TRBV5-1 and TRBJ2-2; D not resolved. The CDR3 length is 14 residues. CDR1 and CDR2 from the germline V gene are SGHRS and YFSETQ. The V gene lost 4 bases and the J gene lost 0 bases, with 7 bases spanning the gap.

This clonotype occurred a few times. The rearrangement links TRBV11-2 to TRBJ2-7; a possible D gene is TRBD1 (6 bases). Trimming stripped 4 bases from V and 6 bases from J, with 10 bases between. CDR1 is SGHAT and CDR2 is FQNNGV in the germline V gene. This CDR3 spans 12 amino acids. CDR3 region: CASSSTGREQYF. The DNA for the CDR3 is TGTGCCAGCAGCTCCACAGGGCGCGAGCAGTACTTC.

This clonotype was counted between two and nine times. The V and J genes are TRBV7-9 and TRBJ2-7; 7 positions match TRBD1. CDR1 and CDR2 (germline): SEHNR, FQNEAQ (reference sequence). The trim removed 2 bases at V and 3 bases at J, leaving 7 bases unmatched. CDR3 length: 15 amino acids. CDR3 region: CASSLSYQGVYEQYF. DNA of the CDR3: TGTGCCAGCAGCTTATCTTATCAGGGGGTCTACGAGCAGTACTTC.

This clonotype was found many times. The V and J genes are TRBV29-1 and TRBJ2-2; D unresolved. The CDR3 is 14 amino acids. Trimming removed 2 bases at V and 4 bases at J, with 11 bases between. Germline V lookup: CDR1 SQVTM, CDR2 ANQGSEA. The CDR3 spells CSVEIPGSTGELFF. CDR3 coding DNA: TGCAGCGTTGAAATTCCGGGCTCCACCGGGGAGCTGTTTTTT.

This clonotype was seen more than once but under ten times. This chain uses TRBV28 with TRBJ2-1; a possible D gene is TRBD2 (5 bases). Germline values: CDR1 MDHEN, CDR2 SYDVKM. The V end was cut by 7 bases, the J end by 5 bases, with 15 bases between. The CDR3 has 14 residues. CDR3 DNA sequence: TGTGCCAGCACCCGCGAGGGATTCAACAATGAGCAGTTCTTC. Amino acid sequence: CASTREGFNNEQFF.

The chain couples TRBV7-2 to TRBJ2-7; D is possibly TRBD1 (5 bases). The V and J ends lost 1 base and 2 bases respectively, with 15 bases between them. The germline V gene has CDR1 SGHTA and CDR2 FQGNSA. This CDR3 contains 16 residues. CDR3 bases: TGTGCCAGCAGCTTAGGCGTTGGGGCAGGGACCTACGAGCAGTACTTC. Residues: CASSLGVGAGTYEQYF.

Concerning this clonotype itself: A much larger clone differs from this one at a single base, so this may be a read error. The chain employs TRBV7-6 and TRBJ2-7; D ambiguous. V gave up 6 bases and J gave up 5 bases, with 5 bases separating them. Per germline, CDR1 SGHVS and CDR2 FNYEAQ. This CDR3 is 10 amino acids long. The CDR3 loop is CASRDHEQYF. The CDR3 DNA reads as TGTGCCAGCAGGGACCACGAGCAGTACTTC. Together with reference TRBV7-6 and TRBJ2-7, the CDR3 gives the full variable domain: GAGVSQSPRYKVTKRGQDVALRCDPISGHVSLYWYRQALGQGPEFLTYFNYEAQQDKSGLPNDRFSAERPEGSISTLTIQRTEQRDSAMYRCASRDHEQYFGPGTRLTVT.

The table lists this clonotype with a few counts. This chain connects TRBV20-1 to TRBJ1-2; D is ambiguous. The V end was cut by 2 bases, the J end by 5 bases, with 15 bases between. Germline V gene lookup returns CDR1 DFQATT and CDR2 SNEGSKA (reference sequence). The CDR3 is made up of 14 amino acids. CDR3 coding DNA: TGCAGTGCTAGACCCGGGTCTTCGGGTTATGGCTACACCTTC. Amino acids: CSARPGSSGYGYTF.

This clonotype came up a few times. Here the CDR3 DNA reads TGTGCCAGCAGTTCAGGCGACGCAGGGAAACTGTTTTTT. It codes for CASSSGDAGKLFF. The J gene is TRBJ1-4, the V gene TRBV7-9, with D perhaps matching TRBD1 (5 bases). This CDR3 is 13 amino acids long. V lost 6 bases and J 11 bases, leaving 16 bases between the germline ends. Germline V gene data show CDR1 as SEHNR and CDR2 as FQNEAQ (reference sequence).

This chain's CDR3 is CASSLIQGGRYQPQHF. The CDR3 coding sequence is TGTGCCAGCAGTCTCATCCAGGGGGGTAGATATCAGCCCCAGCATTTT. This chain connects TRBV28 to TRBJ1-5, with TRBD1 identical over 7 bases. The germline V gene encodes CDR1 MDHEN and CDR2 SYDVKM. There are 16 residues in the CDR3. V was clipped by 5 bases and J by 5 bases; unmatched bases: 12.

This chain joins TRBV5-1 and TRBJ2-7; the D gene could be TRBD1 or TRBD2 (5 bases each). The CDR3 has 13 amino acids. In germline, CDR1 is SGHRS, CDR2 YFSETQ. Trimming took 6 bases from V and 0 from J, leaving 10 bases between them. Written as DNA, the CDR3 is TGCGCCAGCACGGTGGGGGACTCCTACGAGCAGTACTTC. The encoded protein is CASTVGDSYEQYF.

This chain uses TRBV12-3 or TRBV12-4 with TRBJ2-1, with 7 bases identical to TRBD2. V trimming: 3 bases; J trimming: 1 base; junction bases outside the gene matches: 6. This CDR3 is built from 16 residues. As DNA, the CDR3 is TGTGCCAGCAGTTTGGCAGGGAGGGCTTCCTACAATGAGCAGTTCTTC. It translates to CASSLAGRASYNEQFF.

In the case of this clonotype: A read error may be the cause here, since a much bigger clone is one base away. The V gene is TRBV7-8, the J gene TRBJ1-1; 7 bases are a match to TRBD1. This CDR3 region has 14 residues. The germline CDR1 and CDR2 sequences are SGHVS and FQNEAQ. The V and J ends lost 5 bases and 0 bases, in that order; junction bases with no gene match: 3. The CDR3 spells CASSQGQMNTEAFF. In DNA form, the CDR3 reads TGTGCCAGCAGCCAGGGACAGATGAACACTGAAGCTTTCTTT. Together with reference TRBV7-8 and TRBJ1-1, the CDR3 gives the full variable domain: GAGVSQSPRYKVAKRGQDVALRCDPISGHVSLFWYQQALGQGPEFLTYFQNEAQLDKSGLPSDRFFAERPEGSVSTLKIQRTQQEDSAVYLCASSQGQMNTEAFFGQGTRLTVV.

There are a few counts of this clonotype. The rearrangement links TRBV7-6 to TRBJ2-1, with TRBD1 matching over 9 bases. Trimming cost V 7 bases and J 9 bases; bases outside gene matches: 7. Germline CDR1 SGHVS, CDR2 FNYEAQ. CDR3 length: 13 residues. The CDR3 bases are TGTGCCAGCATCCCCCACAGGGGGCTTGAGCAGTTCTTC. Its protein product is CASIPHRGLEQFF.

The sample holds a few counts of this clonotype. The chain is built from TRBV6-5 and TRBJ2-1, with 7 bases matching TRBD1. Germline V gives CDR1 MNHEY, CDR2 SVGAGI. Germline trimming cut 4 bases from V and 2 bases from J; bases unmatched to any gene: 5. CDR3 length equals 15 residues. The CDR3 is CASSFTGAAYNEQFF. DNA of the CDR3: TGTGCCAGCAGTTTCACAGGGGCAGCCTACAATGAGCAGTTCTTC.

This clonotype has just a few counts. This chain joins TRBV7-8 and TRBJ2-1; D may match TRBD1 or TRBD2 (5 bases each). Per germline, CDR1 SGHVS and CDR2 FQNEAQ. CDR3 length equals 14 residues. V was pared by 5 bases and J by 8 bases, with 16 bases between. CDR3 nucleotide sequence: TGTGCCAGCAGCCCGGGGACGGTCTTGCATGAGCAGTTCTTC. Encoded protein: CASSPGTVLHEQFF. Full variable domain (outside the CDR3, taken from reference TRBV7-8 and TRBJ2-1): GAGVSQSPRYKVAKRGQDVALRCDPISGHVSLFWYQQALGQGPEFLTYFQNEAQLDKSGLPSDRFFAERPEGSVSTLKIQRTQQEDSAVYLCASSPGTVLHEQFFGPGTRLTVL.

The genes are TRBV6-2 or TRBV6-3 and TRBJ2-3; D may be TRBD1 (6 bases). The germline CDR1 and CDR2 sequences are MNHEY and SVGEGT. The CDR3 spans 15 residues. V shed 5 bases and J shed 4 bases, with 16 bases lying between them. CDR3 sequence (DNA): TGTGCCAGCAGTAGCCGGGACATCGATTCAGATACGCAGTATTTT. It yields the protein CASSSRDIDSDTQYF.

This clonotype was counted only a few times. The chain combines TRBV6-2 or TRBV6-3 with TRBJ2-7, with D uncertain. Trimming pared 5 bases from V and 8 bases from J, leaving 19 bases between. CDR3 length: 14 amino acids. Germline CDR1 and CDR2: MNHEY and SVGEGT. The CDR3 DNA reads TGTGCCAGCAGTATCCCGGGTACCGCGGTGAAGCAGTACTTC. It is translated as CASSIPGTAVKQYF.

This chain joins TRBV4-2 and TRBJ2-2, with 8 bases lining up with TRBD2. V shed 0 bases and J 4 bases; nucleotides not matched to a gene: 25. This CDR3 spans 23 amino acids. Germline lookup yields CDR1 LGHNA and CDR2 YNFKEQ. DNA of the CDR3: TGTGCCAGCAGCCAAGATTCGCGGACTAGGAGCGGGAGTTTCGTCTGGGGCACCGGGGAGCTGTTTTTT. The encoded protein is CASSQDSRTRSGSFVWGTGELFF.

This clonotype was counted many times. V is TRBV5-1 and J is TRBJ2-3, with D possibly TRBD2 on 5 matching bases. CDR1 is SGHRS and CDR2 is YFSETQ in the germline V gene. The ends were cut back, 4 bases at V and 4 bases at J, with 13 bases in the middle. The CDR3 runs to 14 residues. The CDR3: CASSLAGGADTQYF. Written as DNA, the CDR3 is TGCGCCAGCAGCCTAGCAGGCGGCGCAGATACGCAGTATTTT.

The V call is TRBV28, the J call TRBJ2-2; the D is unclear. The germline V and J ends were trimmed by 5 bases and 4 bases, with 14 bases remaining between them. The CDR3 runs 15 residues. The V gene's germline CDR1 is MDHEN and CDR2 SYDVKM. The chain's CDR3 is CASSVLGLPTGELFF. In DNA form, the CDR3 reads TGTGCCAGCAGTGTCTTGGGTTTACCCACCGGGGAGCTGTTTTTT.

This clonotype was counted only a few times. V is TRBV7-8 and J is TRBJ2-2, with a weak D call TRBD2 (5 bases). The germline gives CDR1 SGHVS, CDR2 FQNEAQ. The germline V and J ends were trimmed by 2 bases and 4 bases, with 8 bases remaining between them. The CDR3 is 14 residues long. CDR3 in amino acids: CASSLPSGTGELFF. Written as DNA, the CDR3 is TGTGCCAGCAGCTTACCCAGCGGCACCGGGGAGCTGTTTTTT.

This clonotype was recorded at least ten times. The chain is built from TRBV20-1 and TRBJ2-6; D tentatively reads TRBD1 or TRBD2 (5 bases each). Looked up from germline, CDR1 is DFQATT and CDR2 is SNEGSKA (reference sequence). This CDR3 comprises 17 residues. Trimming left V 2 bases short and J 2 bases short, with 16 bases between. The CDR3 DNA is TGCAGTGCTAGACGGGGACCCCCCGAAGCTGGGGCCAACGTCCTGACTTTC. Protein: CSARRGPPEAGANVLTF.

This clonotype was seen more than once but under ten times. The gene calls are TRBV7-2 and TRBJ1-2, with TRBD1 as a possible D gene (6 bases). Trimming pared 1 base from V and 8 bases from J, leaving 11 bases between. Germline CDR1 SGHTA, CDR2 FQGNSA. The CDR3 loop spans 13 amino acids. This CDR3 is CASSLEGVAGYTF. The CDR3 DNA follows: TGTGCCAGCAGCTTAGAGGGGGTTGCCGGCTACACCTTC.

The V and J genes are TRBV20-1 and TRBJ1-5, with a tentative D call TRBD1 (5 bases). Germline-derived CDR1 and CDR2 are DFQATT and SNEGSKA (reference sequence). This CDR3 spans 18 amino acids. Trimming stripped 1 base from V and 0 bases from J, with 19 bases between. The DNA for the CDR3 is TGCAGTGCTAGAGTTGAGGGGCGGGGGGGTTATAGCAATCAGCCCCAGCATTTT. Amino acids: CSARVEGRGGYSNQPQHF.

This chain uses TRBV10-3 with TRBJ2-2; no definite D call. V was shortened by 3 bases and J by 1 base, with 3 bases between the two germline ends. CDR1 ENHRY and CDR2 SYGVKD come from the germline V gene. This CDR3 spans 13 amino acids. The CDR3, as DNA: TGTGCCATCAGTGAAGGGAACACCGGGGAGCTGTTTTTT. It yields the protein CAISEGNTGELFF.

This clonotype showed up just a few times. The chain recombines TRBV5-1 with TRBJ2-2; D is unclear. The V gene lost 0 bases and the J gene lost 7 bases, with 10 bases spanning the gap. The germline V gene has CDR1 SGHRS and CDR2 YFSETQ. The CDR3 length is 14 residues. This chain's CDR3 is CASSLGEGVGELFF. The CDR3 DNA reads as TGCGCCAGCAGCTTGGGGGAAGGAGTCGGGGAGCTGTTTTTT.

This clonotype was recorded once. The rearrangement links TRBV19 to TRBJ2-2, with 9 bases matching TRBD2. There are 17 residues in the CDR3. V lost 3 bases, J lost 8 bases, and 13 bases stayed unmatched. Germline CDR1 reads LNHDA; CDR2 reads SQIVND (reference sequence). The CDR3 DNA reads as TGTGCCAGTAGTATCCCCCTACCGGGACTAGCAACTGGGGAGCTGTTTTTT. This encodes CASSIPLPGLATGELFF.